The count of the clone carrying this T cell receptor beta chain is one. In the authors' methods: Estimates of nucleated cell counts were drawn from the amplification of reference gene primers. The table came from immunoSEQ multiplex PCR; TCRdb's copy has only in-frame clones and leaves some out. V, J and clone size are those of that table, while D and trimming were read from the DNA. The sample shows approximately 200,000 clones, approximately 80% of them seen only once. The source of the sample is a study of blood T cell repertoires in COVID-19. Across the study: Acute-phase and convalescent COVID-19 samples originated in the United States, Italy and Spain. T cells, B-cell-depleted T cells, or PBMCs provided the cDNA or gDNA that served as material.

The TCR sequence derives from a woman aged 40-49 years with acute COVID-19. Specimen: PBMCs or T cells enriched from blood (not recorded which).

CDR3: CAISGRVEGNEAFF. CDR3 bases: TGTGCCATCAGTGGGCGAGTTGAGGGAAATGAAGCTTTCTTT. The chain uses TRBV10-3 and TRBJ1-1; D uncertain. In germline, CDR1 is ENHRY, CDR2 SYGVKD. V was pared by 4 bases and J by 7 bases, with 16 bases between. This CDR3 is 14 amino acids long.